These 5 T cell receptor beta chains originate from one sample sequenced in a study of cytomegalovirus exposure and HLA in healthy donors. Primers for the PCR totalled 60 Vbeta and 13 Jbeta. Assay: immunoSEQ multiplex PCR; the TCRdb copy retains only in-frame clones and omits some. The table includes nearly 100,000 clones, roughly 10% detected once. The sequenced sample consisted of PBMCs. All receptors come from a man aged 45 to 65 in good health and CMV-seropositive.

This clone turned up a few times. This sample also contains other DNA sequences that code for the same CDR3. The genes are TRBV30 and TRBJ2-1; 10 nucleotides match TRBD2. The V gene's germline CDR1 is GTSNPN and CDR2 SVGIG (reference sequence). There are 14 residues in the CDR3. With 2 bases clipped from V and 4 bases from J, the junction kept 2 bases outside the gene matches. The CDR3: CAWSRTSGYNEQFF. The CDR3 DNA reads as TGTGCCTGGAGTAGGACTAGCGGTTACAATGAGCAGTTCTTC.

A few counts support this clone. The chain combines TRBV19 with TRBJ2-3; 12 bases are a match to TRBD2. V trimming: 5 bases; J trimming: 4 bases; junction bases outside the gene matches: 10. The CDR3 runs to 17 residues. Germline loops: CDR1 LNHDA, CDR2 SQIVND (reference sequence). The CDR3 nucleotides are TGTGCCAGTAGTGGACTAGCGGGAACCCCCGGGGCAGATACGCAGTATTTT. Translated: CASSGLAGTPGADTQYF.

The chain is built from TRBV30 and TRBJ1-1; D gene unclear. Between the trimmed V and J ends, which lost 5 bases and 1 base, there was a span of 14 bases. CDR1 and CDR2 from the germline V gene are GTSNPN and SVGIG (reference sequence). CDR3 length: 14 amino acids. CDR3 sequence reads: CAWCVNPTNTEAFF. The CDR3 DNA reads TGTGCCTGGTGCGTCAACCCAACGAACACTGAAGCTTTCTTT.

This clone showed up just a few times. The V and J genes are TRBV5-1 and TRBJ1-4; 7 bases map to TRBD1. The germline gives CDR1 SGHRS, CDR2 YFSETQ. The length of the CDR3 is 15 residues. Losses at the gene ends were 2 bases for V and 13 bases for J; bases not matched to a gene: 14. CDR3 sequence: CASSFGDSPNFGLFF. DNA for the CDR3: TGCGCCAGCAGCTTTGGGGACAGCCCTAATTTCGGACTGTTTTTT.

This clone was observed a few times. The chain has TRBV13 and TRBJ2-7; TRBD1 agrees at 8 bases. Losses at the gene ends were 6 bases for V and 1 base for J; bases not matched to a gene: 2. CDR1 PRHDT and CDR2 FYEKMQ come from the germline V gene (reference sequence). The CDR3 runs to 13 residues. CDR3 loop: CASRDRESYEQYF. The CDR3 nucleotides are TGTGCCAGCAGGGACAGGGAGTCCTACGAGCAGTACTTC.